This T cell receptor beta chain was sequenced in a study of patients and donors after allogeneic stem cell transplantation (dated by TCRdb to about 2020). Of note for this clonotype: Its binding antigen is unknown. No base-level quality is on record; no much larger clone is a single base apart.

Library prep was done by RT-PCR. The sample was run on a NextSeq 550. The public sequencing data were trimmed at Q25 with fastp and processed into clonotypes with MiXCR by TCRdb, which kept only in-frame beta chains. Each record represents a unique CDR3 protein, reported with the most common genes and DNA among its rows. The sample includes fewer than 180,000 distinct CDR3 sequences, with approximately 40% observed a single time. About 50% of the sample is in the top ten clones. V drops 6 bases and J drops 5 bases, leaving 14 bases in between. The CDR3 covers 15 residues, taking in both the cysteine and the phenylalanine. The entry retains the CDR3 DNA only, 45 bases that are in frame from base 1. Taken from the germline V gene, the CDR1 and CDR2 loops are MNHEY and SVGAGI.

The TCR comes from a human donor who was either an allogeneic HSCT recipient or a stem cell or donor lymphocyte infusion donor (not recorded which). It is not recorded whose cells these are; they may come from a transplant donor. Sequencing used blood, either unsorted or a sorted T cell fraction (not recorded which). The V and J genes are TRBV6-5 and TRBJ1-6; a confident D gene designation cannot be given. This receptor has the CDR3 CASRALEGHNSPLHF. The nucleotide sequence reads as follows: TGTGCCAGCAGGGCTCTGGAGGGCCATAATTCACCCCTCCACTTT.